The rows below give T cell receptor beta chains drawn from one sample of a study of blood T cell repertoires in COVID-19. Only in-frame clones appear in the TCRdb table, and some are missing; sequencing was by immunoSEQ multiplex PCR. The sample lists 150,000 or so clones, roughly 93% seen once, with about 2% in the top ten. The source material was peripheral blood. The receptors stem from a man younger than 35 with acute or convalescent COVID-19. CDR3s include the opening cysteine and the closing phenylalanine or tryptophan. D genes are given only for firm matches. Rows may omit the clone size; those that give it use once, few, many or a size class.

>TRBV19|TRBJ2-1|17|TRBD1|-
CASSIDLAGGLYNEQFF
TGTGCCAGTAGTATAGATCTGGCAGGGGGCTTATACAATGAGCAGTTCTTC
>TRBV5-1|TRBJ2-5|14|TRBD2|-
CASSLAGGLQTQYF
TGCGCCAGCAGCCTAGCGGGGGGGCTGCAGACCCAGTACTTC
>TRBV20-1|TRBJ1-1|11|-|-
CSAPLLPEAFF
TGCAGTGCCCCCCTCCTTCCCGAAGCTTTCTTT
>TRBV6-5|TRBJ2-5|14|TRBD2|-
CASSSLAGGETQYF
TGTGCCAGCAGTTCTCTAGCGGGAGGAGAGACCCAGTACTTC
>TRBV12-3/TRBV12-4|TRBJ2-7|13|-|-
CASRDQGQYEQYF
TGTGCCAGCAGGGACCAGGGGCAGTACGAGCAGTACTTC
>TRBV5-6|TRBJ1-5|12|-|-
CASSLLNQPQHF
TGTGCCAGCAGCTTACTGAATCAGCCCCAGCATTTT
>TRBV7-2|TRBJ2-3|14|-|-
CASSSRLSTDTQYF
TGTGCCAGCAGCTCTAGGCTATCCACAGATACGCAGTATTTT
>TRBV10-3|TRBJ2-2|15|-|-
CAISVGAPGTGELFF
TGTGCCATCAGTGTGGGGGCCCCGGGGACCGGGGAGCTGTTTTTT
>TRBV5-1|TRBJ2-5|16|TRBD1|-
CASSLSGQGIMETQYF
TGCGCCAGCAGCTTGTCGGGACAGGGGATAATGGAGACCCAGTACTTC
>TRBV14|TRBJ2-7|16|TRBD2|-
CASSQVKGGPIYEQYF
TGTGCCAGCAGCCAAGTCAAGGGAGGGCCTATCTACGAGCAGTACTTC
>TRBV24-1|TRBJ2-5|14|-|-
CATSDPTAEETQYF
TGTGCCACCAGTGATCCGACAGCCGAAGAGACCCAGTACTTC
>TRBV20-1|TRBJ2-2|15|-|once
CSASGGRGSTGELFF
TGCAGTGCTAGTGGTGGGCGTGGGAGCACCGGGGAGCTGTTTTTT
>TRBV2|TRBJ1-5|14|TRBD1|-
CASSDRTGDQPQHF
TGTGCCAGCAGTGATCGGACAGGGGATCAGCCCCAGCATTTT
>TRBV5-5|TRBJ1-1|14|-|-
CASSLVWEDTEAFF
TGTGCCAGCAGCTTGGTCTGGGAGGACACTGAAGCTTTCTTT
>TRBV18|TRBJ2-2|15|-|few
CASSPGTPNTGELFF
TGTGCCAGCTCACCAGGGACACCGAACACCGGGGAGCTGTTTTTT
>TRBV5-8|TRBJ1-5|15|-|-
CASSLELMGNQPQHF
TGTGCCAGCAGCTTGGAACTAATGGGCAATCAGCCCCAGCATTTT
>TRBV2|TRBJ2-5|18|TRBD1|-
CASSYRRTGGQPQETQYF
TGTGCCAGCAGTTACCGAAGGACAGGGGGACAACCCCAAGAGACCCAGTACTTC